This TCR beta chain was identified in a study of T cell repertoires in cytomegalovirus infection. As concerns this clonotype: Its specificity is unknown.

Findings and caveats of the study: People with CMV and the relevant HLA were identified by cumulative public TCR beta family frequency.

TCRdb re-analysed the reads in MiXCR, keeping a single row per CDR3 protein. The sample lists approximately 110,000 distinct CDR3 sequences; roughly 32% were seen once. The clonotype was recovered from a human donor in good health (CMV status not recorded). Some clones in this sample may be carry-over from other donors' samples. This material consisted of CD8+ T cells from cultured PBMCs, taken from culture after CMV antigen stimulation.

In DNA, the CDR3 is TGTGCCAGCAGACAGGGCGAGACCCAGTACTTC. Encoded protein: CASRQGETQYF. V and J are TRBV25-1 and TRBJ2-5; D perhaps matches TRBD1 (6 bases). V shed 6 bases and J shed 5 bases, with 7 bases lying between them. The CDR3 loop spans 11 amino acids. Germline lookup yields CDR1 MGHDK and CDR2 SYGVNS.